Shown below are 5 T cell receptor beta chains from a single sample sequenced in a study of technical replicates of blood from several donors (TCRdb year 2017). The library was prepared using the immunoSEQ multiplex PCR assay. TCRdb limited this immuneACCESS table to in-frame rearrangements with V and J called. A share of clones is missing; checked studies link under half to unresolved V genes, and the rest is unexplained. The sample profile shows 65,000 to 90,000 clones; around 93% of them were found once. The ten largest clones represent 0.2% to 0.25% of the sample. Sequenced sample: T cells isolated from PBMCs. Receptors originate from a human donor in good health.

The rearrangement uses TRBV6-5 and TRBJ1-1; 10 bases fit TRBD1. This CDR3 spans 15 amino acids. The J segment lost 10 bases and the V segment lost 6 bases, leaving 14 bases of the junction unmatched. The germline gives CDR1 MNHEY, CDR2 SVGAGI. For the CDR3, the DNA is TGTGCCAGCAGCCCGGGACAGGGGATCATTGGGGGAGCTTTCTTT. Its translation is CASSPGQGIIGGAFF.

The chain carries TRBV6-5 and TRBJ2-1; TRBD1 matches at 10 bases. CDR1 is MNHEY, CDR2 SVGAGI, per germline. J lost 10 bases, V lost 4 bases, and 13 bases had no gene match. The CDR3 consists of 16 residues. CDR3 sequence reads: CASSSSPGQGLDEQFF. CDR3 coding DNA: TGTGCCAGCAGTTCCTCCCCGGGACAGGGGTTAGACGAGCAGTTCTTC.

The V call is TRBV19, the J call TRBJ1-1, with 8 nucleotides matching TRBD1. V was pared by 10 bases and J by 3 bases, with 13 bases of the junction left unmatched. Germline V gives CDR1 LNHDA, CDR2 SQIVND (reference sequence). The CDR3 extends over 15 amino acids. Here the CDR3 reads CAIARTGMVDTEAFF. Here the CDR3 DNA reads TGTGCCATCGCTCGGACAGGGATGGTGGACACTGAAGCTTTCTTT. Together with reference TRBV19 and TRBJ1-1, the CDR3 gives the full variable domain: DGGITQSPKYLFRKEGQNVTLSCEQNLNHDAMYWYRQDPGQGLRLIYYSQIVNDFQKGDIAEGYSVSREKKESFPLTVTSAQKNPTAFYLCAIARTGMVDTEAFFGQGTRLTVV.

J is TRBJ2-7 and V is TRBV7-9, with 8 bases lining up with TRBD2. The V and J ends lost 4 bases and 3 bases, in that order; junction bases with no gene match: 2. The CDR3 extends over 13 amino acids. Germline CDR1 reads SEHNR; CDR2 reads FQNEAQ (reference sequence). For the CDR3, the DNA is TGTGCCAGCAGCTCGGGACTAGTCTACGAGCAGTACTTC. It translates to CASSSGLVYEQYF.

The rearrangement uses TRBV27 and TRBJ1-2; 7 bases map to TRBD1. Trimming at V came to 6 bases and at J to 9 bases, leaving 10 bases not matched to a gene. The CDR3 contains 13 residues. CDR1 and CDR2 from the germline V gene are MNHEY and SMNVEV (reference sequence). In DNA, the CDR3 is TGTGCCAGCAGGATAACAGGGGACGGAAGCTACACCTTC. Amino acid sequence: CASRITGDGSYTF.